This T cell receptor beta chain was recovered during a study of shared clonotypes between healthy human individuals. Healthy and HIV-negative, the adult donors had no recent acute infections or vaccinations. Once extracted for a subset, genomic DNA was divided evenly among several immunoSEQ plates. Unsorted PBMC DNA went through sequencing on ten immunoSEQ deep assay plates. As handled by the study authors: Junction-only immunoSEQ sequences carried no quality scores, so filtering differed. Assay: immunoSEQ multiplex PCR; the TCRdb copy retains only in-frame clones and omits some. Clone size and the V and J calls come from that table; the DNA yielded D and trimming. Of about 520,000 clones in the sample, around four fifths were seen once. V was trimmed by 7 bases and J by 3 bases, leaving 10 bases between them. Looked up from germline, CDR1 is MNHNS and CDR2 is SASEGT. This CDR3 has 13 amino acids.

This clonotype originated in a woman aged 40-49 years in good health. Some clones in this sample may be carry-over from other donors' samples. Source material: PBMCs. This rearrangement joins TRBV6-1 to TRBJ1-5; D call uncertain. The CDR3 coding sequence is TGTGCCAGCATCGGCACCCCCAATCAGCCCCAGCATTTT. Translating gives CASIGTPNQPQHF.